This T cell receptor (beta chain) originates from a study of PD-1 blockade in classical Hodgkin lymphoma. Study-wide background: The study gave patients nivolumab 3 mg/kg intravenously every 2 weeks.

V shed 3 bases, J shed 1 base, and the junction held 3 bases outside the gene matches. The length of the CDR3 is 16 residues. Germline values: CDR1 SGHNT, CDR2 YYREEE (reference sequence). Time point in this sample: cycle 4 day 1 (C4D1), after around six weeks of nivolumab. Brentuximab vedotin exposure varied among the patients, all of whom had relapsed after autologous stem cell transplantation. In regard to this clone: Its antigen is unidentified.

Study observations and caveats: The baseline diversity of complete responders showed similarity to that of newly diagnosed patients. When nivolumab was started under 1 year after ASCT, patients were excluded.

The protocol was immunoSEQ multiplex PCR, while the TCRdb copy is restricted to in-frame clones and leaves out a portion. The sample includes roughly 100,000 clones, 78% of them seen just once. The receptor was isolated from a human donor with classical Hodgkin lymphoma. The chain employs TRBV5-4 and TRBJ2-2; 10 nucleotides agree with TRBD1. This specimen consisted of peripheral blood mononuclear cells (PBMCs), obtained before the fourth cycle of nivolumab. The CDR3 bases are TGTGCCAGCAGCTGGGGACAGGGGATGAACACCGGGGAGCTGTTTTTT. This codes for CASSWGQGMNTGELFF.